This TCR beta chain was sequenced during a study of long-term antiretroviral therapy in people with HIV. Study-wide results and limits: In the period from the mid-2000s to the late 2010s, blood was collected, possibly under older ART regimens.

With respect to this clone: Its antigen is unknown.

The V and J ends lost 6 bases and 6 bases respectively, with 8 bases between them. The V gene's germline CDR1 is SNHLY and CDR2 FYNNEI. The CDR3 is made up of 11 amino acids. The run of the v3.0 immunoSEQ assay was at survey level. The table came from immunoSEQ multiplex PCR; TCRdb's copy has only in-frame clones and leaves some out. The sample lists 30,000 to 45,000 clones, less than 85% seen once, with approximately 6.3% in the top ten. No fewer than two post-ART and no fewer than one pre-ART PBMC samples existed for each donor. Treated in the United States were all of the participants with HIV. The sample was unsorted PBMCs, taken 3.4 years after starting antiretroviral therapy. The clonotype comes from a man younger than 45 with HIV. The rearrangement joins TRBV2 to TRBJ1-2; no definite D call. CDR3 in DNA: TGTGCCAGCAGATTGCCGGATGGCTACACCTTC. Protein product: CASRLPDGYTF.